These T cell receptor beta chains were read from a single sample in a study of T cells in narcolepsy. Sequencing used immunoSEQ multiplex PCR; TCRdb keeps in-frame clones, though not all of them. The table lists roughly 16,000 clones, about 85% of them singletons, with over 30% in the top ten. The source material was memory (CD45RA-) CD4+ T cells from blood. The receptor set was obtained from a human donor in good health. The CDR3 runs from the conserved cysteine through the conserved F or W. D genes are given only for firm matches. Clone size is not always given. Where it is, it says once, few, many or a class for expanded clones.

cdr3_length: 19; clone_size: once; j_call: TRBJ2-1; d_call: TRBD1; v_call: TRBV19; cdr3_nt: TGTGCCAGTAGTATAAAGTTCTGGATCGGGACAGGGGGCTTGGGTGAGCAGTTCTTC; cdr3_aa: CASSIKFWIGTGGLGEQFF
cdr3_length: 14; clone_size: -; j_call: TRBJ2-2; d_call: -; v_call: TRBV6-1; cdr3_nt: TGTGCCAGCAGTCATTCCCCGAACACCGGGGAGCTGTTTTTT; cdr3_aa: CASSHSPNTGELFF
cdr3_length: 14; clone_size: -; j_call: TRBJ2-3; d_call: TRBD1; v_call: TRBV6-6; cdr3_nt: TGTGCCAGCAGAGCAGGGGGCAGCACAGATACGCAGTATTTT; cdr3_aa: CASRAGGSTDTQYF
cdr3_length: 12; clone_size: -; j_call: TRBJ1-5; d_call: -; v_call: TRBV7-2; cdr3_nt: TGTGCCAGCAGCTCGCCGGGACGGCCCCAGCATTTT; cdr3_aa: CASSSPGRPQHF
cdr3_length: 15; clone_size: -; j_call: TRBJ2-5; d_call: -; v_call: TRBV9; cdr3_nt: TGTGCCAGCAGCGCCCAAGCCCTTAATGGGGAGACCCAGTACTTC; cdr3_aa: CASSAQALNGETQYF
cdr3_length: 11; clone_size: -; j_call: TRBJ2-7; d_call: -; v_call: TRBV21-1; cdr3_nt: TGTGCCAGCGATCCGGAAGACGAGCAGTACTTC; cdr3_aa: CASDPEDEQYF
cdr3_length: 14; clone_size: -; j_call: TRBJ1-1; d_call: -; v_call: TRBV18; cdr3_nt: TGTGCCAGCTCACCACAGGCGGTGAACACTGAAGCTTTCTTT; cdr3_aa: CASSPQAVNTEAFF
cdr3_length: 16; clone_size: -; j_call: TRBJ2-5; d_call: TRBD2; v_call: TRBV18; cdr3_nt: TGTGCCAGCTCACTGGGACTAGCGGGGACCCGAGAGACCCAGTACTTC; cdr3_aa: CASSLGLAGTRETQYF
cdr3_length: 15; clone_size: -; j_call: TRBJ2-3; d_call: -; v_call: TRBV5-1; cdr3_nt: TGCGCCAGCAGCTTAAGAGCCACCGGCACAGATACGCAGTATTTT; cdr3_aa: CASSLRATGTDTQYF
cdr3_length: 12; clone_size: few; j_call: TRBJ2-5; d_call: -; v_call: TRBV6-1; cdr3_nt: TGTGCCAGCAAACGCGGTGCTGAGACCCAGTACTTC; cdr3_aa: CASKRGAETQYF
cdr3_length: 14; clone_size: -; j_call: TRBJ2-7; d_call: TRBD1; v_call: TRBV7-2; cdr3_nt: TGTGCCAGCAGCTTGGGCACAGGGGAAGGCGAGCAGTACTTC; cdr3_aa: CASSLGTGEGEQYF
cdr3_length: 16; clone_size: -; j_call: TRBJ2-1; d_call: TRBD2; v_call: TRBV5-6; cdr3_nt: TGTGCCAGCAGCACCTGGGGACTAGCGGGAGTCTATGAGCAGTTCTTC; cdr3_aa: CASSTWGLAGVYEQFF
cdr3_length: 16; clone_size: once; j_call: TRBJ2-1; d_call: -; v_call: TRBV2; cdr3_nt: TGTGCCAGCAGGGGCCGTGACAGGAGCCAATACAATGAGCAGTTCTTC; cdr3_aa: CASRGRDRSQYNEQFF
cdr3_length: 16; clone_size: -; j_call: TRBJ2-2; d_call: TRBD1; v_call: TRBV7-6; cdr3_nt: TGTGCCAGCAGCCCGATGGGACAGGTGAACACCGGGGAGCTGTTTTTT; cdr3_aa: CASSPMGQVNTGELFF
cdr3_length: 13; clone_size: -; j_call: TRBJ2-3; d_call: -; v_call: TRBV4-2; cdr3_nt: TGTGCCAGCAGCCCGCAGGGGACAGATACGCAGTATTTT; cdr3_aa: CASSPQGTDTQYF
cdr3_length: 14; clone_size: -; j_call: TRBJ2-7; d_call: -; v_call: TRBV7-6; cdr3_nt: TGTGCCAGCAGCTTAGACGGGAGACCCTACGAGCAGTACTTC; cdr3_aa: CASSLDGRPYEQYF
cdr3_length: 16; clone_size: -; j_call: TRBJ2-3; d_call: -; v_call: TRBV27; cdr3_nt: TGTGCCAGCAGTTCCCCTCGCGAGCGGATCACAGATACGCAGTATTTT; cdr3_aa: CASSSPRERITDTQYF
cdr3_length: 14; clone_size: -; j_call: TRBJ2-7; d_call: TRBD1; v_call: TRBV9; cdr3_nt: TGTGCCAGCAGCCACCGGGACAGGGGAGCCGAGCAGTACTTC; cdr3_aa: CASSHRDRGAEQYF
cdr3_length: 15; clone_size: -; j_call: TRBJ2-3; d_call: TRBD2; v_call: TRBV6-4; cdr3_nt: TGTGCCAGCAGTGACGGAAGCGGGGGGGCAGATACGCAGTATTTT; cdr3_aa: CASSDGSGGADTQYF
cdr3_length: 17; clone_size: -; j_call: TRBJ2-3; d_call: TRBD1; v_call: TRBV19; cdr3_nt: TGTGCCAGTAGAATAAGCCGGGACAGGGGGCGCACAGATACGCAGTATTTT; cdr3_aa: CASRISRDRGRTDTQYF
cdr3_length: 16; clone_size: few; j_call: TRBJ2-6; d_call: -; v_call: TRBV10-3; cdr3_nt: TGTGCCATCAGTGAAAAGGGGGGGCCCGGGGCCAACGTCCTGACTTTC; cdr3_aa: CAISEKGGPGANVLTF
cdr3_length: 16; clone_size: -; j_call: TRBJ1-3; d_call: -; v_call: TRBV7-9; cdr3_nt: TGTGCCAGCAGCTTAGGCGGGGGACTCTCTGGAAACACCATATATTTT; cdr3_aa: CASSLGGGLSGNTIYF
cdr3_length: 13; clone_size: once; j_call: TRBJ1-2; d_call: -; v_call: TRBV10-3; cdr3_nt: TGTGCCTCCGACGCGACGGGGGGCTCTGGCTACACCTTC; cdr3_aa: CASDATGGSGYTF
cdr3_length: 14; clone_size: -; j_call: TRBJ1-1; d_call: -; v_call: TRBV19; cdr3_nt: TGTGCCAGTACGAGCACGGCCAGGGGCTCTGAAGCTTTCTTT; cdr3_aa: CASTSTARGSEAFF
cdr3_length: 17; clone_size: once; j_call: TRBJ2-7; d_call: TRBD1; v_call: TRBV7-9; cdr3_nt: TGTGCCAGCAGCTTAGGAAGGCAGGACAGGGATGGACGGGAGCAGTACTTC; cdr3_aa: CASSLGRQDRDGREQYF
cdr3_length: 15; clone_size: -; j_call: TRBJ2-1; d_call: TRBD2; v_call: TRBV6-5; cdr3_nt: TGTGCCAGCACCACCGTGGCTAGCGGGAGGGGGGAGCAGTTCTTC; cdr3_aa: CASTTVASGRGEQFF
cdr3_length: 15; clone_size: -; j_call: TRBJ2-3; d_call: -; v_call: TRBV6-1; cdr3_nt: TGTGCCAGCAGTGGTGAGGGGAAAAGCACAGATACGCAGTATTTT; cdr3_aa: CASSGEGKSTDTQYF
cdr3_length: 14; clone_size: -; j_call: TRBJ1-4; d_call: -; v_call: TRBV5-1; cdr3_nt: TGCGCCAGCAGCTTGCGGGGGGCTAATGAAAAACTGTTTTTT; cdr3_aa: CASSLRGANEKLFF
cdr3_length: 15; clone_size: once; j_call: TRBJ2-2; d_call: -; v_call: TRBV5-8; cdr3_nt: TGTGCCAGCAGCCTCGTGCTGGGAGTCACCGGGGAGCTGTTTTTT; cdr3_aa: CASSLVLGVTGELFF
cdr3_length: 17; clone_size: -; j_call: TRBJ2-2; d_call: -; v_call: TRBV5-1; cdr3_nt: TGCGCCAGCAGCACCGAGGGGCTCGCCGGGAACACCGGGGAGCTGTTTTTT; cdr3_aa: CASSTEGLAGNTGELFF
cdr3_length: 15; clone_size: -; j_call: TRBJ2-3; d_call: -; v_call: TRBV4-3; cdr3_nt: TGCGCCAGCAGCCAAGACTCCCTAGGATGGGATACGCAGTATTTT; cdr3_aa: CASSQDSLGWDTQYF
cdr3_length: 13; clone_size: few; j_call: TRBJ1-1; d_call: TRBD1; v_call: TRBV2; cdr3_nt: TGTGCCAGCAGCCGGGACAGTAACACTGAAGCTTTCTTT; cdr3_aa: CASSRDSNTEAFF
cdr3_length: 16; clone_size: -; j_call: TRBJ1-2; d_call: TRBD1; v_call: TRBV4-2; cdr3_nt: TGTGCCAGCAGCCAAGTCGGGACAGATACTAACTATGGCTACACCTTC; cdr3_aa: CASSQVGTDTNYGYTF
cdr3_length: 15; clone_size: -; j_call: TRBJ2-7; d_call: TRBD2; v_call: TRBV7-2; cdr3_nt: TGTGCCAGCAGCTTGGCTCCAGCGGGACGTAACGAGCAGTACTTC; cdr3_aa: CASSLAPAGRNEQYF
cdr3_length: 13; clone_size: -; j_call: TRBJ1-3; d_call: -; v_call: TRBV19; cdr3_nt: TGTGCCAGTATTCAAAGAGGGGGAAACACCATATATTTT; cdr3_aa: CASIQRGGNTIYF
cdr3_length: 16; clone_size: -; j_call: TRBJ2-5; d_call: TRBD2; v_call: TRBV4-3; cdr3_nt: TGCGCCAGCAGCCAAGAATTAGCGGGAGGAGGGGAGACCCAGTACTTC; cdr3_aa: CASSQELAGGGETQYF
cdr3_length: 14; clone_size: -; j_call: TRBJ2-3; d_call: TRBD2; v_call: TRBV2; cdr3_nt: TGTGCCAGCTCACCAGGGACTATGACAGATACGCAGTATTTT; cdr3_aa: CASSPGTMTDTQYF
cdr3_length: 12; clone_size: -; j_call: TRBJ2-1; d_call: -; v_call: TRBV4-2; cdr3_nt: TGTGCCAGCAGCCAAGACGAACATGAGCAGTTCTTC; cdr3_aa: CASSQDEHEQFF
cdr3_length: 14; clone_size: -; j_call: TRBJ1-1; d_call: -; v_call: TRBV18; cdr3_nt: TGTGCCAGCTCACCGCAGGCGGTGAACACTGAAGCTTTCTTT; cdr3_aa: CASSPQAVNTEAFF
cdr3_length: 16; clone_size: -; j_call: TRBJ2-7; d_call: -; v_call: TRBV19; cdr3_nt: TGTGCCAGTAGTGCCACTCTGGGGGGGGCCACCTACGAGCAGTACTTC; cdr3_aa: CASSATLGGATYEQYF
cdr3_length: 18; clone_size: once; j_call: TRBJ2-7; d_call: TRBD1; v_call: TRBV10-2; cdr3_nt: TGCGCCAGCAGTGAGTCTTGGGGACAGGGGGCGGGTAACTACGAGCAGTACTTC; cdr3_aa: CASSESWGQGAGNYEQYF
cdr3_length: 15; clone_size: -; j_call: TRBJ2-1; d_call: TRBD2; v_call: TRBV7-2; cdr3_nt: TGTGCCAGCAGCTTAGTGGGCGGGGGGCTTAATGAGCAGTTCTTC; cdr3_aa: CASSLVGGGLNEQFF
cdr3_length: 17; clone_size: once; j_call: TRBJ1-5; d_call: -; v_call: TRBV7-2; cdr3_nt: TGTGCCAGCAGCTTAGCGGTTGGCGGTTCAGGCAATCAGCCCCAGCATTTT; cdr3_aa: CASSLAVGGSGNQPQHF
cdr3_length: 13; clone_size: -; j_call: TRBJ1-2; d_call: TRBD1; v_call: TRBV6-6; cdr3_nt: TGTGCCAGCAGCCCAGGACAGGGGGGTCGCTACACCTTC; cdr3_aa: CASSPGQGGRYTF
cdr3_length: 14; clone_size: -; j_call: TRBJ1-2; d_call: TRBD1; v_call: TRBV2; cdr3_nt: TGTGCCAGCAGTCGAGGGGGCGAGACTTATGGCTACACCTTC; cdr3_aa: CASSRGGETYGYTF
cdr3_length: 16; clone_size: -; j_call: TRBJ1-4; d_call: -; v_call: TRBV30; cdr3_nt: TGTGCCTGGAGGGGGGGGTCGGGGGGGGACAATGAAAAACTGTTTTTT; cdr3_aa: CAWRGGSGGDNEKLFF
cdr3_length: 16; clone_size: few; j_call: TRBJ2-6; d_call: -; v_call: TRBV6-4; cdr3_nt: TGTGCCAGCAGTCCGGGACACCTATCTGGGGCCAACGTCCTGACTTTC; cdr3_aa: CASSPGHLSGANVLTF
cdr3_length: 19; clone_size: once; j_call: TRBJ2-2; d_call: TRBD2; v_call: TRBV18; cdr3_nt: TGTGCCAGCTCAGAATTCGGTCTAGCGGGAGGTTCGAACACCGGGGAGCTGTTTTTT; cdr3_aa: CASSEFGLAGGSNTGELFF
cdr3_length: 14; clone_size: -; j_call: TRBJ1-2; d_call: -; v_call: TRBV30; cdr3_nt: TGTGCCGGAACGCGGACAGCCAACTACTATGGCTACACCTTC; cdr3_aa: CAGTRTANYYGYTF
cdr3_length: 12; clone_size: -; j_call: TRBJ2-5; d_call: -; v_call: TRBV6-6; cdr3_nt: TGTGCCAGCAGTTACTCGCAAGAGACCCAGTACTTC; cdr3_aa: CASSYSQETQYF
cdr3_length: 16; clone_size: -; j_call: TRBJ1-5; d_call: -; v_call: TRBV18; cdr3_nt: TGTGCCAGCTCACCGGGGACCGCAGTGAGCAATCAGCCCCAGCATTTT; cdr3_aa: CASSPGTAVSNQPQHF
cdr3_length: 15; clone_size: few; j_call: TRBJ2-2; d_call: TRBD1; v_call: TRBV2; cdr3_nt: TGTGCCAGCAGTGAAGGGACAGGGCTAACCGGGGAGCTGTTTTTT; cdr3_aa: CASSEGTGLTGELFF
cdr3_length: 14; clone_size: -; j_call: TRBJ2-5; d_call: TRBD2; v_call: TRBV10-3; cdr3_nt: TGTGCCATCAGTGACTTCGGGGGGCAAGAGACCCAGTACTTC; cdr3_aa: CAISDFGGQETQYF
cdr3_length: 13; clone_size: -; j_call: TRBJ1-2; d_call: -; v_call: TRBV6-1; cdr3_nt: TGTGCCAGCAGCAAACTCAGGAACTCTGGCTACACCTTC; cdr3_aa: CASSKLRNSGYTF
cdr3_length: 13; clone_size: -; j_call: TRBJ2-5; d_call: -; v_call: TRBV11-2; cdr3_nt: TGTGCCAGCAGCTTAGGGGGGCAAGAGACCCAGTACTTC; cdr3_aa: CASSLGGQETQYF
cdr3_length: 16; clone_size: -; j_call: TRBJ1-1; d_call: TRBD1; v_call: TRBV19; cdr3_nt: TGTGCCAGTAGTATATTTGGAATGGCGGGACAGATGGAAGCTTTCTTT; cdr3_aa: CASSIFGMAGQMEAFF
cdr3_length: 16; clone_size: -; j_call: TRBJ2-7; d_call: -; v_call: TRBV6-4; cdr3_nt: TGTGCCAGCAGTGACCCATACAGCGATGGAATCTACGAGCAGTACTTC; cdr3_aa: CASSDPYSDGIYEQYF
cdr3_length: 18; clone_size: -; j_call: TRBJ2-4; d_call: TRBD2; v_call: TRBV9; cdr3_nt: TGTGCCAGCAGCCCCGGACTAGCGGGGGGCGGGGCCAAAAACATTCAGTACTTC; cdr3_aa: CASSPGLAGGGAKNIQYF
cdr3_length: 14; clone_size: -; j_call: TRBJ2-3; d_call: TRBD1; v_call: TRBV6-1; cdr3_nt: TGTGCCAGCAGTGAGAAGGGGGCTCTCGCCACGCAGTATTTT; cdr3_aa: CASSEKGALATQYF
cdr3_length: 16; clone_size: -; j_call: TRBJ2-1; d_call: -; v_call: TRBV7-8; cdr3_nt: TGTGCCAGCAGCTTAGCGAGAATCGGGAGTTACAATGAGCAGTTCTTC; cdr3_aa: CASSLARIGSYNEQFF